This T cell receptor (beta chain) is drawn from a study of blood T cells in healthy people across ages. This clonotype occurred many times. The antigen is not known. V gave up 0 bases and J gave up 0 bases, with 16 bases separating them. CDR3 length: 18 residues. Per the germline V gene, CDR1 is SGHRS and CDR2 is YFSETQ. Regarding the study as a whole: Strong correlation existed between TCR beta diversity and naive T cell percentage.

The use of a sample-barcoded 5' primer and a J-beta primer mix characterized a second PCR of about 7 to 12 cycles. The study obtained at least 2.5 million CDR3-containing paired-end reads from every sample. One entry per CDR3 protein results from TCRdb running MiXCR on the 5' RACE reads. The table shows about 730,000 distinct CDR3 sequences, with about 40% occurring only once. V usage is TRBV5-1 and J usage is TRBJ2-4; D gene unclear. The sequence derives from a woman aged 55-70 years in good health. The sequencing input was blood. CDR3: CASSLEAARALAKNIQYF. The CDR3 DNA sequence: TGCGCCAGCAGCTTGGAAGCAGCTAGAGCGCTAGCCAAAAACATTCAGTACTTC.